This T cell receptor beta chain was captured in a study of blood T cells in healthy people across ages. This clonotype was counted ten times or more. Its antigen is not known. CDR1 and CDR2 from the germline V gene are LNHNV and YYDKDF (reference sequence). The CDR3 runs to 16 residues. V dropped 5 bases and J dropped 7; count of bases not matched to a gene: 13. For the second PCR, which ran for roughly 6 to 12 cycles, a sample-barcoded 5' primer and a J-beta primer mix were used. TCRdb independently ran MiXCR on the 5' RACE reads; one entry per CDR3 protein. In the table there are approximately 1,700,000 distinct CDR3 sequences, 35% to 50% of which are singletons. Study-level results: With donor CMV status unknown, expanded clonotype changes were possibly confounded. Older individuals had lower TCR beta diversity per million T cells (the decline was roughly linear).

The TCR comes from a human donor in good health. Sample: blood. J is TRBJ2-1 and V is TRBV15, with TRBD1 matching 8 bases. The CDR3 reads CATSFNTQGARNEQFF. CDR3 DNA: TGTGCCACCAGCTTCAATACCCAGGGGGCGCGGAATGAGCAGTTCTTC. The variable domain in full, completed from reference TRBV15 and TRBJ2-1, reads DAMVIQNPRYQVTQFGKPVTLSCSQTLNHNVMYWYQQKSSQAPKLLFHYYDKDFNNEADTPDNFQSRRPNTSFCFLDIRSPGLGDTAMYLCATSFNTQGARNEQFFGPGTRLTVL.